This TCR beta chain was identified during a study of cytomegalovirus exposure and HLA in healthy donors. This clone was observed a handful of times. CDR1 is SGHTS and CDR2 is YDEGEE in the germline V gene. With V trimmed by 4 bases and J by 13 bases, 4 bases remained unmatched. This CDR3 region has 12 residues. Use of 60 Vbeta and 13 Jbeta primers characterized the PCR. Data came from immunoSEQ multiplex PCR; TCRdb stores just in-frame clones and leaves some out. Among around 58,000 clones, about 76% were seen once, and the ten largest hold approximately 2.3%. The chain couples TRBV5-8 to TRBJ2-1, with 11 bases aligning to TRBD2. The source material was PBMCs. The receptor comes from a female donor in good health and CMV-seronegative. The CDR3 sequence: CASSEGLAVQFF. The DNA for the CDR3 is TGTGCCAGCAGCGAGGGACTAGCGGTTCAGTTCTTC. Full variable domain (rest looked up from reference TRBV5-8 and TRBJ2-1): EAGVTQSPTHLIKTRGQQATLRCSPISGHTSVYWYQQALGLGLQFLLWYDEGEERNRGNFPPRFSGRQFPNYSSELNVNALELEDSALYLCASSEGLAVQFFGPGTRLTVL.